This is a list of T cell receptor beta chains from one sample in a study of cytomegalovirus exposure and HLA in healthy donors. Sequencing used immunoSEQ multiplex PCR; TCRdb keeps in-frame clones, though not all of them. The table lists over 85,000 clones, around 85% of them singletons. The specimen sequenced was PBMCs. The receptor source for this set is a man aged 35 to 55 in good health and CMV-seronegative. CDR3s include the opening cysteine and the closing phenylalanine or tryptophan. A D gene is named only where the DNA matches it firmly.

d_call: .
v_call: TRBV14
cdr3_aa: CASSRNYGNTEAFF

d_call: .
v_call: TRBV18
cdr3_aa: CASSPGQSANYGYTF

d_call: .
v_call: TRBV18
cdr3_aa: CASSPQRQANYGYTF

d_call: .
v_call: TRBV6-1
cdr3_aa: CASSENQYYEQYF

d_call: .
v_call: TRBV9
cdr3_aa: CASSPMGGGETQYF

d_call: .
v_call: TRBV6-5
cdr3_aa: CASTQGTGEAFF

d_call: .
v_call: TRBV2
cdr3_aa: CASSDGGRNSNQPQHF

d_call: TRBD1
v_call: TRBV27
cdr3_aa: CASSPRTGPYEQYF

d_call: .
v_call: TRBV19
cdr3_aa: CASSIREGGVTEAFF

d_call: TRBD1
v_call: TRBV28
cdr3_aa: CASSRIGQGNGYTF

d_call: .
v_call: TRBV5-5
cdr3_aa: CASNRQVPSSYNEQFF

d_call: TRBD2
v_call: TRBV2
cdr3_aa: CASSEQRGSTDTQYF

d_call: .
v_call: TRBV6-5
cdr3_aa: CASTLDRFSNQPQHF

d_call: .
v_call: TRBV19
cdr3_aa: CASSILGDFSYGYTF

d_call: TRBD2
v_call: TRBV6-6
cdr3_aa: CASSYSVWRGSALFF

d_call: .
v_call: TRBV28
cdr3_aa: CASSRGGGYGYTF

d_call: TRBD1
v_call: TRBV7-8
cdr3_aa: CASSLGQADSPLHF

d_call: TRBD1
v_call: TRBV9
cdr3_aa: CASSVATGNLVPYEQYF

d_call: .
v_call: TRBV5-5
cdr3_aa: CASSLAGRGLRAFF

d_call: TRBD1
v_call: TRBV7-8
cdr3_aa: CASSLEPGGYEQYF

d_call: .
v_call: TRBV7-2
cdr3_aa: CASSLRGLKGWQFF

d_call: .
v_call: TRBV4-1
cdr3_aa: CASSQGRTTRSTDTQYF

d_call: TRBD2
v_call: TRBV2
cdr3_aa: CASSGLAGRDEQFF

d_call: .
v_call: TRBV5-6
cdr3_aa: CASSSRRSRGPQHF

d_call: .
v_call: TRBV7-2
cdr3_aa: CASSSDRLQETQYF

d_call: .
v_call: TRBV6-5
cdr3_aa: CASSPRRGFQPQHF

d_call: TRBD1
v_call: TRBV6-1
cdr3_aa: CASRPPGGGYGYTF

d_call: .
v_call: TRBV6-6
cdr3_aa: CASSHKKGADTQYF

d_call: .
v_call: TRBV28
cdr3_aa: CASSFSGPTEAFF

d_call: .
v_call: TRBV7-3
cdr3_aa: CASSLIGPGNEQFF

d_call: .
v_call: TRBV9
cdr3_aa: CASSLVGAGSTEAFF

d_call: TRBD1
v_call: TRBV28
cdr3_aa: CASSRPAGTGGNQPQHF

d_call: .
v_call: TRBV6-5
cdr3_aa: CASSYSRRGVGYGYTF

d_call: .
v_call: TRBV10-2
cdr3_aa: CASSEPLAGLHGYTF

d_call: .
v_call: TRBV6-5
cdr3_aa: CASSYSTRAQEAFF

d_call: TRBD2
v_call: TRBV7-8
cdr3_aa: CASSFGGANTGELFF

d_call: .
v_call: TRBV28
cdr3_aa: CASSPFTQGTFNEKLFF

d_call: .
v_call: TRBV7-2
cdr3_aa: CASSLEVAVPYNEQFF

d_call: .
v_call: TRBV13
cdr3_aa: CASSFNLQSYEQYF

d_call: TRBD1
v_call: TRBV5-6
cdr3_aa: CASSLGVGQGAYEQYF

d_call: .
v_call: TRBV5-6
cdr3_aa: CASSFRGQPQHF

d_call: .
v_call: TRBV28
cdr3_aa: CASSSTRDTQYF

d_call: TRBD2
v_call: TRBV28
cdr3_aa: CASSWERGGLETQYF

d_call: TRBD1
v_call: TRBV5-6
cdr3_aa: CASSPQGASGANVLTF

d_call: .
v_call: TRBV10-3
cdr3_aa: CAISENGNYGYTF

d_call: .
v_call: TRBV27
cdr3_aa: CASRQRPFFAAGAAYEQYF

d_call: .
v_call: TRBV30
cdr3_aa: CAWSGPGLPGSGYTF

d_call: .
v_call: TRBV27
cdr3_aa: CASSLGLNTGELFF

d_call: TRBD1
v_call: TRBV7-9
cdr3_aa: CASSSLLTGGEEFF

d_call: TRBD2
v_call: TRBV7-9
cdr3_aa: CASSLARLAGANTGELFF

d_call: TRBD2
v_call: TRBV6-1
cdr3_aa: CASSLAGSETQYF

d_call: .
v_call: TRBV27
cdr3_aa: CASSSLGGYNEKLFF

d_call: .
v_call: TRBV14
cdr3_aa: CASSQEIPGVSPLHF